A selection of T cell receptor beta chains follows, all from one sample in a study of blood T cell repertoires in COVID-19. Profiled with immunoSEQ multiplex PCR; TCRdb holds only in-frame clones, not every one. The data show a few hundred thousand clones, about nine tenths seen once. Sample: PBMCs or T cells enriched from blood (not recorded which). The origin of the receptors is a young woman who had recovered from COVID-19. The CDR3 runs from the conserved cysteine through the conserved F or W. A D gene is named only where the DNA matches it firmly. Not all rows give a size; the values are once, few, many and, for expanded clones, a class.

v_call	clone_size	j_call	d_call	cdr3_nt	cdr3_aa
TRBV11-1	.	TRBJ1-1	TRBD1	TGTGCCAGCAGCTTAGAGGCCAGGGGGACTGAAGCTTTCTTT	CASSLEARGTEAFF
TRBV20-1	.	TRBJ1-1	TRBD1	TGCAGTGCTCCGGACAGGTTTGAAGCTTTCTTT	CSAPDRFEAFF
TRBV30	.	TRBJ1-1	TRBD1	TGTGCCTGGAGTCGCAGGGGGATGAACACTGAAGCTTTCTTT	CAWSRRGMNTEAFF
TRBV27	.	TRBJ2-5	TRBD1	TGTGCCAGCAACTCCCACGACAGGGGGCTTAAGGAGACCCAGTACTTC	CASNSHDRGLKETQYF
TRBV20-1	once	TRBJ2-7	TRBD1	TGCAGTACCAACAGGGGTTACGAGCAGTACTTC	CSTNRGYEQYF
TRBV5-4	.	TRBJ2-6	.	TGTGCCAGCAGCGGAGGGGAGGGGGTTGGCCCTGGGGCCAACGTCCTGACTTTC	CASSGGEGVGPGANVLTF
TRBV9	once	TRBJ2-3	TRBD1	TGTGCCAGCAGCGGAACGACAGGGACTACGCAGTATTTT	CASSGTTGTTQYF
TRBV18	.	TRBJ1-2	.	TGTGCCAGCTCACCAACGAACAGGGAGGGCTACACCTTC	CASSPTNREGYTF
TRBV7-3	once	TRBJ2-3	.	TGTGCCAGCACCCCAGGCCAGGCCGGCACAGATACGCAGTATTTT	CASTPGQAGTDTQYF
TRBV19	.	TRBJ2-3	TRBD1	TGTGCCAGTAGTAACGACAGGGGCACAGATACGCAGTATTTT	CASSNDRGTDTQYF
TRBV9	.	TRBJ1-1	TRBD1	TGTGCCAGCAGCGTGGACAGGGAAATTAAAACGTTCACTGAAGCTTTCTTT	CASSVDREIKTFTEAFF
TRBV19	.	TRBJ2-1	.	TGTGCCAGTTCCCCCCGGACATCCTACAATGAGCAGTTCTTC	CASSPRTSYNEQFF
TRBV28	.	TRBJ2-3	TRBD2	TGTGCCAGCAGTTTAGTAGCGGGGGGCACAGATACGCAGTATTTT	CASSLVAGGTDTQYF
TRBV25-1	.	TRBJ2-2	.	TGTGCCAGCAGGGGGACATCCACCGGGGAGCTGTTTTTT	CASRGTSTGELFF
TRBV25-1	.	TRBJ1-3	.	TGTGCCAGCAGTGGGCAGACAGGTTGGGAGTCTGGAAACACCATATATTTT	CASSGQTGWESGNTIYF
TRBV4-2	.	TRBJ2-1	TRBD2	TGTGCCAGCAGCCAAGATCTAGGTAGCGGGAGTATGGATGAGCAGTTCTTC	CASSQDLGSGSMDEQFF
TRBV29-1	.	TRBJ1-1	.	TGCAGCGTTGAATGGTCCCTAAACACTGAAGCTTTCTTT	CSVEWSLNTEAFF
TRBV5-1	.	TRBJ1-1	.	TGCGCCAGCAGCTTGATGGGGGGGCGGAGCACTGAAGCTTTCTTT	CASSLMGGRSTEAFF
TRBV19	.	TRBJ1-3	.	TGTGCCGCCGCGGGGGGCGCTTCTTCCAGCTCTGGAAACACCATATATTTT	CAAAGGASSSSGNTIYF
TRBV24-1	.	TRBJ1-5	.	TGTGCCACCAGTGATTCTCGGGGACTCAATCAGCCCCAGCATTTT	CATSDSRGLNQPQHF
TRBV27	.	TRBJ2-3	TRBD1	TGTGCCAGCAGCCGACAGGGTGAGACCGATACGCAGTATTTT	CASSRQGETDTQYF
TRBV25-1	.	TRBJ1-2	.	TGTGCCAGCAGTCTGGGGCAGGGCTACACCTTC	CASSLGQGYTF
TRBV5-1	few	TRBJ2-7	TRBD2	TGCGCCAGCAGCCCGGGGAGTAGCGGGAGAAGGTACGAGCAGTACTTC	CASSPGSSGRRYEQYF
TRBV6-2/TRBV6-3	.	TRBJ2-5	.	TGTGCCAGCAGTTACAGGACTAAAGAGACCCAGTACTTC	CASSYRTKETQYF
TRBV12-5	.	TRBJ2-1	.	TGTGCTAGTGGTTTGGTACAGGGGGGGTACAATGAGCAGTTCTTC	CASGLVQGGYNEQFF
TRBV7-9	.	TRBJ1-2	.	TGTGCCAGCAGCTTTCTCCAGGGTGAAAACTATGGCTACACCTTC	CASSFLQGENYGYTF
TRBV7-2	.	TRBJ2-3	.	TGTGCCAGCAGTTTTTACAGGGTAGGGGCAGATACGCAGTATTTT	CASSFYRVGADTQYF
TRBV19	.	TRBJ2-2	TRBD1	TGTGCCAGTAGTGGTGGACAGGGGCTCACCGGGGAGCTGTTTTTT	CASSGGQGLTGELFF
TRBV19	.	TRBJ2-5	TRBD2	TGTGCCAGTAGCCCAAAGGGACTAGCAGGAGAGACCCAGTACTTC	CASSPKGLAGETQYF
TRBV10-3	.	TRBJ1-2	TRBD1	TGTGCCATCAGTGGATCCGACAGGGGACACGGCTACACCTTC	CAISGSDRGHGYTF
TRBV11-2	.	TRBJ2-1	TRBD2	TGTGCCAGCAGCTTAACCGGACTAGCGGGAGTTTTTAATGAGCAGTTCTTC	CASSLTGLAGVFNEQFF
TRBV3-1/TRBV3-2	.	TRBJ2-1	.	TGTGCCAGCAGCCATCCGGGGTCCTACAATGAGCAGTTCTTC	CASSHPGSYNEQFF
TRBV6-5	.	TRBJ2-7	TRBD1	TGTGCCAGCAGCGGAAGACAGGGGCTTTTGTGGGAGCAGTACTTC	CASSGRQGLLWEQYF
TRBV5-1	.	TRBJ2-7	TRBD2	TGCGCCAGCAGCGCGACTAGCGGGAGTTTGAAGTTGGGGGAGCAGTACTTC	CASSATSGSLKLGEQYF
TRBV28	.	TRBJ1-4	.	TGTGCCAGCAGTTTGGGAGGTTGGACTAAGGACATCCGACTTTTTGCAACTAATGAAAAACTGTTTTTT	CASSLGGWTKDIRLFATNEKLFF
TRBV24-1	.	TRBJ1-6	.	TGTGCCACCAGGCCGCCCGGCGGGGAAACCAATTCACCCCTCCACTTT	CATRPPGGETNSPLHF
TRBV7-2	.	TRBJ2-4	TRBD2	TGTGCCAGCAGCACCCGACTAGCGGGGGGGCCGTTCGTCAAAAACATTCAGTACTTC	CASSTRLAGGPFVKNIQYF
TRBV6-5	.	TRBJ1-2	.	TGTGCCAGCAGTTACCAGGCGGGATTTACATATGGCTACACCTTC	CASSYQAGFTYGYTF
TRBV4-2	once	TRBJ1-2	.	TGTGCCAGCAGCCAAGCCCTGGACAGCCGTCGAGGCTACACCTTC	CASSQALDSRRGYTF
TRBV28	.	TRBJ1-2	.	TGTGCCAGCAGCACCCAGGGGTATGGCTACACCTTC	CASSTQGYGYTF